Following are 5 T cell receptor beta chains from one sample sequenced in a study of CD8+ T cells in alopecia areata. cDNA serving as the sequencing template came from extracted, reverse transcribed RNA. TCRdb's table, derived via immunoSEQ multiplex PCR, lists solely in-frame clones and lacks some. The sample gives 110,000 to 150,000 clones, roughly 54% of which show up once; approximately 15% is in the top ten. Treatment: oral pan-JAK inhibitor, 5-10 mg twice daily. The specimen was CD8+ T cells sorted from blood, collected at week 4, from a patient treated with tofacitinib. All receptors come from a human donor with alopecia areata.

This clone was found a few times. Other DNA sequences in this sample translate to the same CDR3. J is TRBJ2-3 and V is TRBV4-1; D is undetermined. The CDR3 spans 13 residues. Germline CDR1 is MGHRA and CDR2 is YSYEKL. V dropped 3 bases and J dropped 3 bases, with 7 bases sitting between them. The CDR3 DNA sequence: TGCGCCAGCAGCCAGTTGCGAACAGATACGCAGTATTTT. Its translation is CASSQLRTDTQYF.

The V gene is TRBV4-1, the J gene TRBJ2-7; 7 nucleotides align to TRBD1. Germline assignment: CDR1 MGHRA and CDR2 YSYEKL. The CDR3 covers 15 residues. The trim removed 2 bases at V and 1 base at J, leaving 5 bases unmatched. The CDR3 DNA sequence: TGCGCCAGCAGCCAAAAGGGGGACAGTTCCTACGAGCAGTACTTC. The encoded protein is CASSQKGDSSYEQYF.

V and J are TRBV12-5 and TRBJ2-2, with TRBD1 matching over 7 bases. The CDR3 consists of 13 residues. From germline, CDR1 is LGHNT and CDR2 FRNRAP. The J segment lost 11 bases and the V segment lost 2 bases, leaving 5 bases of the junction unmatched. The CDR3 DNA reads TGTGCTAGTGGTTTGACGACAGGGCCAGAGCTGTTTTTT. Translation: CASGLTTGPELFF. Full variable domain (missing parts from reference TRBV12-5 and TRBJ2-2): DARVTQTPRHKVTEMGQEVTMRCQPILGHNTVFWYRQTMMQGLELLAYFRNRAPLDDSGMPKDRFSAEMPDATLATLKIQPSEPRDSAVYFCASGLTTGPELFFGEGSRLTVL.

This chain joins TRBV18 and TRBJ1-2; 9 bases match TRBD1. J gave up 5 bases and V 3 bases, and 7 bases lay outside the gene matches. Germline V gene sequence: CDR1 KGHSH, CDR2 LQKENI. This CDR3 comprises 15 residues. CDR3 sequence reads: CASSPEQGADYGYTF. The DNA of the CDR3 is TGTGCCAGCTCACCTGAACAGGGGGCGGATTATGGCTACACCTTC.

The genes are TRBV11-2 and TRBJ1-6, with 7 positions matching TRBD1. V lost 1 base and J lost 10; bases outside the gene matches: 7. The germline CDR1 and CDR2 sequences are SGHAT and FQNNGV. The CDR3 contains 15 residues. The CDR3 here is CASSLVARGNSPLHF. The DNA for the CDR3 is TGTGCCAGCAGCTTAGTGGCCAGGGGGAACTCACCCCTCCACTTT. Supplemented by reference TRBV11-2 and TRBJ1-6, the full variable domain reads EAGVAQSPRYKIIEKRQSVAFWCNPISGHATLYWYQQILGQGPKLLIQFQNNGVVDDSQLPKDRFSAERLKGVDSTLKIQPAKLEDSAVYLCASSLVARGNSPLHFGNGTRLTVT.